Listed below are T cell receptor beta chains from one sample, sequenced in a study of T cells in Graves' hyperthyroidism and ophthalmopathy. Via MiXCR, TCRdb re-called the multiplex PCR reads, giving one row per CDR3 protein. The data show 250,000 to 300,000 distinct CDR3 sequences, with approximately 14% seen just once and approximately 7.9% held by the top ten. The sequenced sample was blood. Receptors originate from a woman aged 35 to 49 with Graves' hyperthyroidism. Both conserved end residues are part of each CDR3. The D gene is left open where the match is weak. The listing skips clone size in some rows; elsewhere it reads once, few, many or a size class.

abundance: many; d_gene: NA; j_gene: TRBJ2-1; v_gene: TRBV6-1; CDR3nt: TGTGCCAGCAGTGTGGCAGGGGCTAGCTACAATGAGCAGTTCTTC; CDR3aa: CASSVAGASYNEQFF
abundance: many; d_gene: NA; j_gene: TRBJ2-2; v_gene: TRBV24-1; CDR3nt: TGTGCCACCAGTGATCCCCGGGGCGGCGGGACCAAGAACACCGGGGAGCTGTTTTTT; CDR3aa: CATSDPRGGGTKNTGELFF
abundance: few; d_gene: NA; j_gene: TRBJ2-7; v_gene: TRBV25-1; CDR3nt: TGTGCCAGCAGAGACGAGGGCGAGCAGTACTTC; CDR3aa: CASRDEGEQYF
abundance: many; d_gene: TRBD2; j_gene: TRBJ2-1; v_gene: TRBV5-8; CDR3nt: TGTGCCAGCCAGCGGGAGGTCTACAATGAGCAGTTCTTC; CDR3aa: CASQREVYNEQFF
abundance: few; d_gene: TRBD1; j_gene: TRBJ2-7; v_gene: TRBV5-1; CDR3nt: TGCGCCAGCAGCCTCCAGGGGGCCGACTACGAGCAGTACTTC; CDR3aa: CASSLQGADYEQYF
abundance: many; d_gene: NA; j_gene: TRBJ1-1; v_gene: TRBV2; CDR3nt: TGTGCCAGCATGGGACACCAGAACACTGAAGCTTTCTTT; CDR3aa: CASMGHQNTEAFF
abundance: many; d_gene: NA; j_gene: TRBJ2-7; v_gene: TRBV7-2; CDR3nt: TGTGCCAGCAGTCAAGGGGCGGGAAGGTTATACGAGCAGTACTTC; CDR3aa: CASSQGAGRLYEQYF
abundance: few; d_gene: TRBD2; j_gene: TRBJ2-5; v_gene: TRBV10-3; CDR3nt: TGTGCCATCAGTGGACTAGCGGATCTCCAAGAGACCCAGTACTTC; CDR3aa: CAISGLADLQETQYF
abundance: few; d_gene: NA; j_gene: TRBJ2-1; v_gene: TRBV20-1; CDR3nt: TGCAGTGCTAGTCTCCCGAGGACGGAGTTCAGAATTGAGCAGTTCTTC; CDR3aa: CSASLPRTEFRIEQFF
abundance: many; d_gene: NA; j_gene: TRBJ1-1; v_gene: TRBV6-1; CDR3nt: TGTGCCAGCAGGACAAGAAGGCGGGACAACACTGAAGCTTTCTTT; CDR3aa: CASRTRRRDNTEAFF
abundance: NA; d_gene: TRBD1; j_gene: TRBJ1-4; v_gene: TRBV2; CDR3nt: TGTGCCAGCAGTGGGGCCTCAGGGGGCTATGAAAAACTGTTTTTT; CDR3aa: CASSGASGGYEKLFF
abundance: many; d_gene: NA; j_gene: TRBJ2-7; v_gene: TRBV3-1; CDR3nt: TGTGCCAGCAGCCAAGGTCGGGAGCCCCTCGACGAGCAGTACTTC; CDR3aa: CASSQGREPLDEQYF
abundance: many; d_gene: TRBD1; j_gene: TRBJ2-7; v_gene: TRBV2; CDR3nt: TGTGCCAGCAGCGAACAGGGGGCGGCCTACGAGCAGTACTTC; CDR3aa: CASSEQGAAYEQYF
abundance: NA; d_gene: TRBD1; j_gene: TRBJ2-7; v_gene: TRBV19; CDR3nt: TGTGCCAGTAGGAGCAACAGGGGAGCATCCGAGCAGTACTTC; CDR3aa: CASRSNRGASEQYF
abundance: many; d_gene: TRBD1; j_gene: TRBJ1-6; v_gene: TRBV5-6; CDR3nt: TGTGCCAGCACACTGGCGGGACAGTATAATTCACCCCTCCACTTT; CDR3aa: CASTLAGQYNSPLHF
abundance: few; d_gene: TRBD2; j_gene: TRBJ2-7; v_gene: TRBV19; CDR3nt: TGTGCCAGTAGTATAGTTGCCAGCGGGAGCCTATTCTACGAGCAGTACTTC; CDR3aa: CASSIVASGSLFYEQYF
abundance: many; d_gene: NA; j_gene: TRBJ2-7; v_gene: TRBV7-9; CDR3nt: TGTGCCAGCAGCTTACCTAGTCTGAGCGAGCAGTACTTC; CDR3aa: CASSLPSLSEQYF
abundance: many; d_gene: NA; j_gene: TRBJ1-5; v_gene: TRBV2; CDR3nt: TGTGCCAGCAACCGTCAACCGGGGGGCTCGAATCAGCCCCAGCATTTT; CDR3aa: CASNRQPGGSNQPQHF
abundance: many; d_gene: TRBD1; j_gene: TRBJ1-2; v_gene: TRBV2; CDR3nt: TGTGCCAGCGCGGGACAGGGGGCTGGCTACACCTTC; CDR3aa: CASAGQGAGYTF
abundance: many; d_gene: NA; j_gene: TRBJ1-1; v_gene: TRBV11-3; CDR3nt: TGTGCCAGCAGCTTATCGGGAGGACCCGGCTTCTCAGCTTTCTTT; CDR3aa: CASSLSGGPGFSAFF
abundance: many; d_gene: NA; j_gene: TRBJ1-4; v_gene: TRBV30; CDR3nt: TGTGCCTGGAACAACGGTAATGAAAAACTGTTTTTT; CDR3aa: CAWNNGNEKLFF
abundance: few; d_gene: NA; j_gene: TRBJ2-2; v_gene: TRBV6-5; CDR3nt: TGTGCCAGCAGTTACTCTACAGGGTACCTGTTTTTT; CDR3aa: CASSYSTGYLFF
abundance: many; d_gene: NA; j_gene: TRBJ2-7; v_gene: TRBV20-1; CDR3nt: TGCAGTGCTGCACGCAGGGGCGATGAGCAGTACTTC; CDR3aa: CSAARRGDEQYF
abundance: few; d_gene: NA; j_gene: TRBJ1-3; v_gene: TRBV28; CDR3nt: TGTGCCAGCAGTTTTAGAAGACTCATCTCTGGAAACACCATATATTTT; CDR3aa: CASSFRRLISGNTIYF
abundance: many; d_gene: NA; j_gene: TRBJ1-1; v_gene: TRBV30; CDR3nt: TGTGCCTACCTCAACGGGGGGGAAGCTTTCTTT; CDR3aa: CAYLNGGEAFF
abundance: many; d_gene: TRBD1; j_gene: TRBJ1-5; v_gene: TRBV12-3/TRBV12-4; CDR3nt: TGTGCCAGCAGTTTGACAGGGCTGGGCAATCAGCCCCAGCATTTT; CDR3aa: CASSLTGLGNQPQHF
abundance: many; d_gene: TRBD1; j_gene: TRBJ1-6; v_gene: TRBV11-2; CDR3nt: TGTGCCAGCAGCTTAGCCTACAGGGGAGGAGATTCACCCCTCCACTTT; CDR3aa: CASSLAYRGGDSPLHF
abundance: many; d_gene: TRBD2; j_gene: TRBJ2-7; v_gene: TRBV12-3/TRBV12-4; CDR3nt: TGTGCCAGCAGGCCCGGACTAGCGGGACGATACGAGCAGTACTTC; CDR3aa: CASRPGLAGRYEQYF
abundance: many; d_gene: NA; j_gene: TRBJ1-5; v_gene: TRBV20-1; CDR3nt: TGCAGTGCTAGAGGGAAGGTGGGCAATCAGCCCCAGCATTTT; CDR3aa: CSARGKVGNQPQHF
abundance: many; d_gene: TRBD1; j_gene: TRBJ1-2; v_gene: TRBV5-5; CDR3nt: TGTGCCAGCAGCTTGGAGTACAGGGGAGCTTATGGCTACACCTTC; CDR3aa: CASSLEYRGAYGYTF
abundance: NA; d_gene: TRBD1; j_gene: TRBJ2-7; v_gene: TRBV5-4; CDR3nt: TGTGCCAGCAGCCCCGGACCGACAGGGGGCAACGAGCAGTACTTC; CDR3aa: CASSPGPTGGNEQYF
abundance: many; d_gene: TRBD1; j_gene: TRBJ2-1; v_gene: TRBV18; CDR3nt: TGTGCCAGCTCACCGGGACAGGGGGTGAATGAGCAGTTCTTC; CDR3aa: CASSPGQGVNEQFF
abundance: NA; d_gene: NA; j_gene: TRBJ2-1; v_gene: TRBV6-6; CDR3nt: TGTGCCAGCAGTTACACCGACAATGAGCAGTTCTTC; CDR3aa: CASSYTDNEQFF
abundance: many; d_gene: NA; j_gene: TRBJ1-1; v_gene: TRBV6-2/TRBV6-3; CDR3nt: TGTGCCAGCAGCCCCCTTGGACAGTCTAACACTGAAGCTTTCTTT; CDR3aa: CASSPLGQSNTEAFF
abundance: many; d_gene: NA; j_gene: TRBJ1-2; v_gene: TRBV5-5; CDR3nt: TGTGCCAGCAGCCCACGGGGGGGCGCAGGGCCCAGGGAGGGCTACACCTTC; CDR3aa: CASSPRGGAGPREGYTF
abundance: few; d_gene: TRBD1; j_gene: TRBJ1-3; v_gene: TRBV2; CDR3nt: TGTGCCAGCAGCGACAGGGCGCTCTCTGGAAACACCATATATTTT; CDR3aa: CASSDRALSGNTIYF
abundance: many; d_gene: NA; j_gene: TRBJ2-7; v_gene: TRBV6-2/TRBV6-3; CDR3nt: TGTGCCAGCAGTCAGGAAGCGGTGCAGTACTTC; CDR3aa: CASSQEAVQYF
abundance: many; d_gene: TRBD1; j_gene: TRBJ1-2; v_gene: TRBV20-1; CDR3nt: TGCAGTGCTAGAGTCGCCGGGACAGGGGTCGCTAACTATGGCTACACCTTC; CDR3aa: CSARVAGTGVANYGYTF
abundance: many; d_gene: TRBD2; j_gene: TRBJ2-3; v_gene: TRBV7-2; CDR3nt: TGTGCCAGCAGCTTAGACACTAGCGCTGGTACGCAGTATTTT; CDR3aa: CASSLDTSAGTQYF
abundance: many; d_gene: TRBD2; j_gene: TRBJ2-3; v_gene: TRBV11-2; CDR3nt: TGTGCCAGCAGCTTACGGACTAGCGGGAGGTACACAGATACGCAGTATTTT; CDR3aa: CASSLRTSGRYTDTQYF
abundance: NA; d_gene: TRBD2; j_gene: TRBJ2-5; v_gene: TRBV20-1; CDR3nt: TGCAGTGCTTCCACTGGACTAGCAAAAGAGACCCAGTACTTC; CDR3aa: CSASTGLAKETQYF
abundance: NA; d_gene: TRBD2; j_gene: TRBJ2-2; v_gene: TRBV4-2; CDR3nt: TGTGCCAGCAGCCAAGGGACTAGCGGGAGCAGCGGGGAGCTGTTTTTT; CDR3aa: CASSQGTSGSSGELFF
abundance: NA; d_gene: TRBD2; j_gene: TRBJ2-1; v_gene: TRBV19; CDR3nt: TGTGCCAGTGCCTCGGGGCTAGCGGGCCACAATGAGCAGTTCTTC; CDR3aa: CASASGLAGHNEQFF
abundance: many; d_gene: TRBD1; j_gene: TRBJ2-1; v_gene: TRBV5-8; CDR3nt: TGTGCCAGCAGCTTGGAAGGACAGGGCTTTAATGAGCAGTTCTTC; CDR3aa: CASSLEGQGFNEQFF
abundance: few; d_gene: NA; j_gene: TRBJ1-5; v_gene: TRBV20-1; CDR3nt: TGCAGTGCTACAGTCCCACAGGGTCACAGTCAGCCCCAGCATTTT; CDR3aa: CSATVPQGHSQPQHF
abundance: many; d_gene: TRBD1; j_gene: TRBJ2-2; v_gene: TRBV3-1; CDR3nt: TGTGCCAGCAGCCAAGAAGAGGGACAGGGTTACACCGGGGAGCTGTTTTTT; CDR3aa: CASSQEEGQGYTGELFF
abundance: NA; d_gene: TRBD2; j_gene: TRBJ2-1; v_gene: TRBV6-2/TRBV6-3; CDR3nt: TGTGCCAGCAGCAATGCGGGAGGCCCCTACAATGAGCAGTTCTTC; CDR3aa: CASSNAGGPYNEQFF
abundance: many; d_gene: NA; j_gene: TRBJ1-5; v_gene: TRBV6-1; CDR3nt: TGTGCCAGCAGTGCTAGCAATCAGCCCCAGCATTTT; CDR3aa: CASSASNQPQHF
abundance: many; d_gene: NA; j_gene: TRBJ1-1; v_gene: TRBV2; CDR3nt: TGTGCCAGCAAAACAGACCCCAACACTGAAGCTTTCTTT; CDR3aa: CASKTDPNTEAFF
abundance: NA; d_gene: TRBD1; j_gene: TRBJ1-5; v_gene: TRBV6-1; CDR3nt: TGTGCCAGCAGTGTGGGGACAGTTTATAGCAATCAGCCCCAGCATTTT; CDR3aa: CASSVGTVYSNQPQHF
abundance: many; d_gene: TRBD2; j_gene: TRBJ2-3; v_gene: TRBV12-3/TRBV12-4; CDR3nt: TGTGCCAGCAGTGGGGGGGGTGGACTAGCGGGACTCCCCGCTAGCACAGATACGCAGTATTTT; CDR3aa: CASSGGGGLAGLPASTDTQYF
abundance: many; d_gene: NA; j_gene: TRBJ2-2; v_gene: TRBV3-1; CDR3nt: TGTGCCAGCAGCCAAGTGCGGTTATTTCCGAACACCGGGGAGCTGTTTTTT; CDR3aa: CASSQVRLFPNTGELFF
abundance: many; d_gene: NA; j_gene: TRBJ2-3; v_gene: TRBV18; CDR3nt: TGTGCCAGCTTTGACGGGACAGATACGCAGTATTTT; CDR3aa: CASFDGTDTQYF
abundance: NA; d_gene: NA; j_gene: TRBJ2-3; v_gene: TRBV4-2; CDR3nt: TGTGCCAGCAGCCAGACCGCCTGGGGCGGAACAGATACGCAGTATTTT; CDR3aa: CASSQTAWGGTDTQYF
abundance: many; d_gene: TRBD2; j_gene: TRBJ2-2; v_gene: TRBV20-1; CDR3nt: TGCAGTGCTAGCCGGGGAGGGGCTGACACCGGGGAGCTGTTTTTT; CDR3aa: CSASRGGADTGELFF
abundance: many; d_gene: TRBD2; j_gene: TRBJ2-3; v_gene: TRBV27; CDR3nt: TGTGCCAGCACATTTAGCGGGAGGTTGCCAGATACGCAGTATTTT; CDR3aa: CASTFSGRLPDTQYF
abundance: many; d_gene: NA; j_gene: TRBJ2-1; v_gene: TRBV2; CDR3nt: TGTGCCAGCAGTCCTGGCGGGGATTACAATGAGCAGTTCTTC; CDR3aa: CASSPGGDYNEQFF